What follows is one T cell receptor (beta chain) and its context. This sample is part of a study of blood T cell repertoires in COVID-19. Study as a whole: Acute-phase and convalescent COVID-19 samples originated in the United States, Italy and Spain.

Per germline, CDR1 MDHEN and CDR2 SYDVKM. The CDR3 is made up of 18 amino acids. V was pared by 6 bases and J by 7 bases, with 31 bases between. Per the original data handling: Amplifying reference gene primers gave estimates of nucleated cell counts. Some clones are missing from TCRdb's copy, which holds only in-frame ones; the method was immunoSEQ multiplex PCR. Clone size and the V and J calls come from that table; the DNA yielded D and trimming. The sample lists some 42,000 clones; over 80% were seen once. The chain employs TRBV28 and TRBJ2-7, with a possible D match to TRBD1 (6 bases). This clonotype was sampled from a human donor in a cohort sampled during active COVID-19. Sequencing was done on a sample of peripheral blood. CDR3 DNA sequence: TGTGCCAGCAGCGGATACATAAAACGAATTGGGACACTGTGGGAGCAGTACTTC. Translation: CASSGYIKRIGTLWEQYF.